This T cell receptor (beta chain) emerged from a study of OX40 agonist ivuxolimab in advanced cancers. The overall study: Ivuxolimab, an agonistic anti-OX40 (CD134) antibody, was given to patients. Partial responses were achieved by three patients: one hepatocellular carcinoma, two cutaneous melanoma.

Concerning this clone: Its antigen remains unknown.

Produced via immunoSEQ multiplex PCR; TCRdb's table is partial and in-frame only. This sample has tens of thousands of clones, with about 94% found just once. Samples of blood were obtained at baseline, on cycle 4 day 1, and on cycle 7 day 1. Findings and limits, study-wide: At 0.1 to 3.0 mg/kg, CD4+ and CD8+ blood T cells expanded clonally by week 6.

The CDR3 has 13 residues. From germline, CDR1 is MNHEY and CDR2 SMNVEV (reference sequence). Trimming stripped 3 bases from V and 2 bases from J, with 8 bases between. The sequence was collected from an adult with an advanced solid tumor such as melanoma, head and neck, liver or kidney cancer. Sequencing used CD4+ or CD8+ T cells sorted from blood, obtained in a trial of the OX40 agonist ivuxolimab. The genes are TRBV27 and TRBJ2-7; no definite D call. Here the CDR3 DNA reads TGTGCCAGCAGTTTGACTTTTACCTACGAGCAGTACTTC. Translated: CASSLTFTYEQYF.